These T cell receptor beta chains were read from a single sample in a study of shared clonotypes between healthy human individuals. Here immunoSEQ multiplex PCR was the method, and the copy in TCRdb shows in-frame clones only, minus some. The table has about 2.4 million clones, approximately 93% seen once. The sequenced sample was naive CD4+ T cells from PBMCs. These receptors were obtained from a man between 18 and 29 years old in good health. Some clones in this sample may be carry-over from other donors' samples. Both conserved end residues are part of each CDR3. The order of the fields is V gene, clone size, J gene, D gene, CDR3 protein, CDR3 DNA. D genes are given only for firm matches. Not all rows give a size; the values are once, few, many and, for expanded clones, a class.

V: TRBV2; size: .; J: TRBJ2-1; D: TRBD2; CDR3: CASIKFSGGHEQFF; DNA: TGTGCCAGCATAAAATTTTCGGGGGGGCATGAGCAGTTCTTC
V: TRBV4-1; size: .; J: TRBJ1-2; D: .; CDR3: CASSQDHGRDGGYTF; DNA: TGCGCCAGCAGCCAAGATCACGGCAGGGATGGTGGCTACACCTTC
V: TRBV28; size: once; J: TRBJ1-1; D: .; CDR3: CASTNRLMNTEAFF; DNA: TGTGCCAGCACTAATCGGCTCATGAACACTGAAGCTTTCTTT
V: TRBV7-3; size: .; J: TRBJ2-2; D: .; CDR3: CASSFSSGDTGELFF; DNA: TGTGCCAGCAGCTTCTCGTCAGGAGACACCGGGGAGCTGTTTTTT
V: TRBV5-4; size: .; J: TRBJ1-4; D: .; CDR3: CASSGRGGSNEKLFF; DNA: TGTGCCAGCAGCGGCCGGGGTGGGTCAAATGAAAAACTGTTTTTT
V: TRBV19; size: .; J: TRBJ1-3; D: TRBD1; CDR3: CASIGTGGTGNTIYF; DNA: TGTGCCAGTATTGGGACAGGGGGCACTGGAAACACCATATATTTT
V: TRBV5-1; size: .; J: TRBJ2-5; D: .; CDR3: CASSLSGDQETQYF; DNA: TGCGCCAGCAGCTTGTCAGGAGATCAAGAGACCCAGTACTTC
V: TRBV5-4; size: .; J: TRBJ1-4; D: .; CDR3: CASSLAQRSEKLFF; DNA: TGTGCCAGCAGCTTGGCCCAGAGGTCCGAAAAACTGTTTTTT
V: TRBV2; size: .; J: TRBJ2-5; D: TRBD2; CDR3: CASRTSGRAPETQYF; DNA: TGTGCCAGCAGGACTAGCGGGAGGGCCCCAGAGACCCAGTACTTC
V: TRBV28; size: .; J: TRBJ2-5; D: .; CDR3: CASSWSLAEGTETQYF; DNA: TGTGCCAGCAGCTGGTCTTTGGCGGAGGGTACGGAGACCCAGTACTTC
V: TRBV5-1; size: .; J: TRBJ2-3; D: TRBD1; CDR3: CASSSDLGQGPDTQYF; DNA: TGCGCCAGCAGTTCGGACCTAGGACAGGGGCCAGATACGCAGTATTTT
V: TRBV5-1; size: .; J: TRBJ1-1; D: .; CDR3: CASSFDPTPDTEAFF; DNA: TGCGCCAGCAGCTTCGACCCCACCCCAGACACTGAAGCTTTCTTT
V: TRBV5-1; size: once; J: TRBJ1-1; D: TRBD1; CDR3: CASSLVGTENTEAFF; DNA: TGCGCCAGCAGCTTGGTTGGGACAGAGAACACTGAAGCTTTCTTT
V: TRBV28; size: once; J: TRBJ2-6; D: .; CDR3: CASSQTFSGANVLTF; DNA: TGTGCCAGCAGCCAGACTTTCTCTGGGGCCAACGTCCTGACTTTC
V: TRBV5-4; size: .; J: TRBJ2-3; D: .; CDR3: CASSLGALADTQYF; DNA: TGTGCCAGCAGCTTGGGCGCGTTAGCGGATACGCAGTATTTT
V: TRBV5-4; size: once; J: TRBJ2-1; D: TRBD2; CDR3: CASSSGGQRLVHEQFF; DNA: TGTGCCAGCAGCTCGGGAGGTCAGAGACTAGTCCATGAGCAGTTCTTC
V: TRBV28; size: .; J: TRBJ1-2; D: .; CDR3: CASRRDGYYGYTF; DNA: TGTGCCAGCAGACGGGACGGTTACTATGGCTACACCTTC
V: TRBV4-1; size: .; J: TRBJ2-1; D: .; CDR3: CASSQDSGGTHRGNEQFF; DNA: TGCGCCAGCAGCCAAGACTCCGGCGGGACACATCGGGGCAATGAGCAGTTCTTC
V: TRBV11-2; size: .; J: TRBJ2-1; D: .; CDR3: CASSLAAKRSNNEQFF; DNA: TGTGCCAGCAGCTTGGCCGCGAAGCGGAGCAACAATGAGCAGTTCTTC
V: TRBV5-1; size: .; J: TRBJ1-5; D: .; CDR3: CASSSGPGGGEQPQHF; DNA: TGCGCCAGCAGCTCCGGGCCCGGAGGGGGAGAACAGCCCCAGCATTTT
V: TRBV28; size: .; J: TRBJ2-2; D: TRBD2; CDR3: CASALPGLAGDSTGELFF; DNA: TGTGCCAGTGCTTTACCAGGACTAGCGGGAGACAGCACCGGGGAGCTGTTTTTT
V: TRBV7-9; size: .; J: TRBJ1-1; D: TRBD1; CDR3: CASSLMHGQGNTEAFF; DNA: TGTGCCAGCAGCTTGATGCACGGACAGGGGAACACTGAAGCTTTCTTT
V: TRBV21-1; size: .; J: TRBJ2-3; D: .; CDR3: CASSKDFMWAPDTQYF; DNA: TGTGCCAGCAGCAAAGATTTTATGTGGGCCCCAGATACGCAGTATTTT
V: TRBV7-3; size: .; J: TRBJ1-1; D: .; CDR3: CASSLGPGRTEAFF; DNA: TGTGCCAGCAGCTTAGGCCCGGGGAGGACTGAAGCTTTCTTT
V: TRBV6-6; size: .; J: TRBJ1-6; D: .; CDR3: CASSLPVVSSPLHF; DNA: TGTGCCAGCAGTTTACCGGTGGTCTCTTCGCCCCTCCACTTT
V: TRBV4-1; size: once; J: TRBJ2-3; D: TRBD2; CDR3: CASSQFGLAGADTQYF; DNA: TGCGCCAGCAGCCAATTTGGCCTAGCGGGAGCAGATACGCAGTATTTT
V: TRBV7-3; size: .; J: TRBJ2-3; D: .; CDR3: CASPQEYTDTQYF; DNA: TGTGCCAGTCCTCAGGAATACACAGATACGCAGTATTTT
V: TRBV6-1; size: .; J: TRBJ2-7; D: TRBD2; CDR3: CASMIVGTSVYEQYF; DNA: TGTGCCAGTATGATAGTAGGGACTAGCGTCTACGAGCAGTACTTC